The clone carrying this T cell receptor (beta chain) appeared a few times. This sample was taken from a study of cytomegalovirus exposure and HLA in healthy donors. Germline V gene lookup returns CDR1 SGHNT and CDR2 YYREEE (reference sequence). The CDR3 has 13 residues. Trimming removed 0 bases at V and 2 bases at J, with 6 bases between. PCR primers comprised 60 Vbeta and 13 Jbeta primers. Method: immunoSEQ multiplex PCR; TCRdb's copy keeps in-frame clones and lacks some. The sample records approximately 110,000 clones, 15% being singletons. The TCR was taken from a woman aged 18-35 years in good health and CMV-seronegative. This chain connects TRBV5-4 to TRBJ2-7; D uncertain. The source material was PBMCs. The CDR3 loop reads CASSLDPAYEQYF. DNA of the CDR3: TGTGCCAGCAGCTTGGACCCGGCCTACGAGCAGTACTTC.